The rows below give T cell receptor beta chains drawn from one sample of a study of blood T cell repertoires in COVID-19. Only in-frame clones appear in the TCRdb table, and some are missing; sequencing was by immunoSEQ multiplex PCR. Among 65,000 to 90,000 clones listed, roughly four fifths were seen once. The sample taken for sequencing was peripheral blood. These receptors were collected from a man in his 70s with active or convalescent COVID-19. Each CDR3 is given without its conserved first and last residue. Clone size, where shown, is once, few, many, or a class for clones that have expanded.

J: TRBJ1-5; size: NA; V: TRBV6-5; CDR3: ASDPGQGRQPQH
J: TRBJ2-5; size: few; V: TRBV10-3; CDR3: AISDRTGVQETQY
J: TRBJ1-5; size: many; V: TRBV10-3; CDR3: AISESTGNQPQH
J: TRBJ1-6; size: NA; V: TRBV11-2; CDR3: ASSTYRRGRGQNSPLH
J: TRBJ2-7; size: NA; V: TRBV21-1; CDR3: ASSKGEGLRFIYEQY
J: TRBJ1-1; size: NA; V: TRBV6-5; CDR3: ASRDRTGNTEAF
J: TRBJ2-5; size: NA; V: TRBV12-3/TRBV12-4; CDR3: ASSFKQGETQY
J: TRBJ1-2; size: NA; V: TRBV28; CDR3: ASSQTIRSGGYT
J: TRBJ1-4; size: NA; V: TRBV30; CDR3: AWRTTGGNEKLF
J: TRBJ2-2; size: once; V: TRBV5-4; CDR3: ASSNSGTSGGYTGELF
J: TRBJ1-3; size: NA; V: TRBV5-5; CDR3: ASSFGGTGNTIY
J: TRBJ1-1; size: NA; V: TRBV11-2; CDR3: ASSPGQGRTRLGTEAF
J: TRBJ1-1; size: NA; V: TRBV18; CDR3: ASSETGGLTEAF
J: TRBJ2-1; size: NA; V: TRBV2; CDR3: ASSEVAGASNEQF
J: TRBJ2-1; size: NA; V: TRBV5-4; CDR3: ASSLISNEQF
J: TRBJ1-2; size: few; V: TRBV2; CDR3: AKEPTGGSYGYT
J: TRBJ2-1; size: NA; V: TRBV5-6; CDR3: ASSLEASGGPSYNEQF
J: TRBJ1-1; size: few; V: TRBV19; CDR3: ASTGEVTEAF
J: TRBJ2-7; size: NA; V: TRBV5-6; CDR3: ASSLGQVSYEQY
J: TRBJ2-3; size: once; V: TRBV7-3; CDR3: ASSLLERVTDTQY
J: TRBJ2-5; size: NA; V: TRBV19; CDR3: ASSMARTSGGVQETQY
J: TRBJ1-3; size: NA; V: TRBV5-4; CDR3: ASSQDLSGNTIY
J: TRBJ2-7; size: few; V: TRBV27; CDR3: ASSPGTGRSYEQY
J: TRBJ2-2; size: NA; V: TRBV6-5; CDR3: ASSSRGQGGTGELF
J: TRBJ2-5; size: NA; V: TRBV3-1/TRBV3-2; CDR3: ASSQAGGGETQY
J: TRBJ2-3; size: few; V: TRBV7-2; CDR3: ASSYAPQDTQY
J: TRBJ2-1; size: many; V: TRBV7-9; CDR3: ASSSGSGVTNEQF
J: TRBJ1-2; size: NA; V: TRBV5-1; CDR3: ASSLGTVTGLDGYT
J: TRBJ2-3; size: NA; V: TRBV15; CDR3: ATRPTQGAGGTDTQY
J: TRBJ2-2; size: NA; V: TRBV7-3; CDR3: ASNHPVTGELF
J: TRBJ2-1; size: few; V: TRBV3-1/TRBV3-2; CDR3: ASSQEKYSRGNEQF
J: TRBJ1-1; size: many; V: TRBV5-1; CDR3: ASSLGQRYTEAF
J: TRBJ1-2; size: few; V: TRBV12-3/TRBV12-4; CDR3: ASSLGSNYGYT
J: TRBJ1-2; size: few; V: TRBV6-5; CDR3: ASSYSSRFSGYT
J: TRBJ2-7; size: NA; V: TRBV7-9; CDR3: ASSSDGQGRNEQY
J: TRBJ1-5; size: NA; V: TRBV27; CDR3: ASSDEGARNQPQH
J: TRBJ2-5; size: NA; V: TRBV7-2; CDR3: ASSLGSRGTQY
J: TRBJ1-5; size: NA; V: TRBV20-1; CDR3: SASTGPQH
J: TRBJ1-5; size: NA; V: TRBV5-1; CDR3: ASSLAPGASNQPQH
J: TRBJ1-4; size: NA; V: TRBV10-3; CDR3: AISDRSTNEKLF
J: TRBJ2-7; size: NA; V: TRBV7-2; CDR3: ASSLDLSGVYEQY
J: TRBJ2-2; size: once; V: TRBV12-5; CDR3: ASANRGGGTTGELF
J: TRBJ1-5; size: NA; V: TRBV2; CDR3: ASSPRGNQPQH
J: TRBJ1-4; size: NA; V: TRBV18; CDR3: ASSRMDRGGEKLF
J: TRBJ2-5; size: NA; V: TRBV27; CDR3: ASSRKPGETQY
J: TRBJ2-7; size: NA; V: TRBV7-9; CDR3: ASSLRDSPYEQY
J: TRBJ2-5; size: NA; V: TRBV2; CDR3: ASRLRTGGEETQY
J: TRBJ2-3; size: NA; V: TRBV4-2; CDR3: ASSHALAGESTDTQY
J: TRBJ1-1; size: few; V: TRBV5-1; CDR3: ASSSQGENTEAF
J: TRBJ2-1; size: NA; V: TRBV7-9; CDR3: ASSRTGTEGF
J: TRBJ1-3; size: once; V: TRBV4-1; CDR3: ASSQVQTGSSGNTIY
J: TRBJ1-1; size: once; V: TRBV3-1/TRBV3-2; CDR3: ASSHGTPTEAF
J: TRBJ1-2; size: NA; V: TRBV7-9; CDR3: ASSFLNYGYT
J: TRBJ2-1; size: NA; V: TRBV28; CDR3: ASRATGGAYNEQF
J: TRBJ2-3; size: NA; V: TRBV19; CDR3: ASSEQGDTDTQY